The TCR beta chain under discussion was sequenced for a study of human T cells and chemical hapten exposure. Time point: patch test 1, 2 weeks after DPC sensitization. Described treatment: therapeutic diphenylcyclopropenone sensitization with weekly scalp DPC. Those who donated were patients with alopecia, 18 to 70 years of age, and suitable for DPC. Total RNA was extracted from unfractionated whole blood. MiXCR, applied by TCRdb to the RACE reads, yields one record per CDR3 protein. Here the sample spans 95,000 to 150,000 distinct CDR3 sequences, roughly 15% being singletons. This clonotype was seen a few times. The CDR3 extends over 15 amino acids. V was cut by 2 bases and J by 6 bases, with 17 bases left in between. Germline-derived CDR1 and CDR2 are DFQATT and SNEGSKA (reference sequence).

The TCR comes from a man between 18 and 35 years old with alopecia areata. Some clones in this sample may be carry-over from other donors' samples. The chain is built from TRBV20-1 and TRBJ2-1; a possible D gene is TRBD1 (5 bases). Sequencing used whole blood, obtained in connection with sensitization to the hapten diphenylcyclopropenone (DPC). The CDR3 protein is CSARQGAHMGNEQFF. CDR3 DNA: TGCAGTGCTAGACAGGGTGCTCATATGGGCAATGAGCAGTTCTTC.